One and the same sample provided the 27 T cell receptor beta chains below, sequenced in a study of technical replicates of blood from several donors. Profiled with immunoSEQ multiplex PCR; TCRdb holds only in-frame clones, not every one. Counted here are around 93,000 clones, approximately 95% occurring once; the ten biggest clones make up around 0.3%. Input material: T cells isolated from PBMCs. Every receptor here comes from a human donor in good health.

J is TRBJ2-7 and V is TRBV7-6; 10 bases match TRBD2. Germline loops: CDR1 SGHVS, CDR2 FNYEAQ. V trimming: 5 bases; J trimming: 4 bases; junction bases outside the gene matches: 8. This CDR3 spans 15 amino acids. The CDR3: CASSTTSGTYYEQYF. CDR3 nucleotides: TGTGCCAGCAGCACCACTAGCGGGACATATTACGAGCAGTACTTC.

V gene TRBV30 combines with J gene TRBJ1-1; D remains ambiguous. Germline CDR1 reads GTSNPN; CDR2 reads SVGIG (reference sequence). The CDR3 runs to 13 residues. Trimming removed 3 bases at V and 2 bases at J, with 10 bases between. The CDR3 nucleotides read TGTGCCTGGAGCACTCAGGTTAACACTGAAGCTTTCTTT. Its translation is CAWSTQVNTEAFF.

This chain joins TRBV5-1 and TRBJ2-2; D perhaps matches TRBD1 (6 bases). Trimming stripped 4 bases from V and 4 bases from J, with 11 bases between. CDR3 length: 14 residues. CDR1 and CDR2 from the germline V gene are SGHRS and YFSETQ. CDR3 bases: TGCGCCAGCAGCGACAGGTCGGGCACCGGGGAGCTGTTTTTT. Residues: CASSDRSGTGELFF.

The rearrangement joins TRBV6-5 to TRBJ1-1; the match to TRBD1 covers 7 bases. Trimming took 2 bases from V and 1 from J; bases not matched to a gene: 1. The CDR3 runs 14 residues. Germline V gene lookup returns CDR1 MNHEY and CDR2 SVGAGI. This CDR3 is CASSYNRGNTEAFF. For the CDR3, the DNA is TGTGCCAGCAGTTACAACAGGGGGAACACTGAAGCTTTCTTT.

The V gene is TRBV7-2, the J gene TRBJ2-3; D is perhaps TRBD2 (6 bases). V was shortened by 1 base and J by 5 bases, with 13 bases between the two germline ends. The germline V gene has CDR1 SGHTA and CDR2 FQGNSA. This CDR3 has 15 amino acids. In DNA form, the CDR3 reads TGTGCCAGCAGCTTAGTCCAACGGGAGATAGATACGCAGTATTTT. It yields the protein CASSLVQREIDTQYF.

DNA of the CDR3: TGCGCCACCCAACAGGGTTCCTACGAGCAGTACTTC. Protein sequence: CATQQGSYEQYF. This sequence joins TRBV10-2 and TRBJ2-7; a possible D gene is TRBD1 (6 bases). Germline CDR1 is WSHSY and CDR2 is SAAADI. The V end lost 10 bases, the J end lost 1 base, and 11 bases lay between the germline ends. The CDR3 length is 12 residues.

This chain connects TRBV27 to TRBJ2-7, with D possibly TRBD1 on 6 matching bases. This CDR3 comprises 14 residues. Per germline, CDR1 MNHEY and CDR2 SMNVEV (reference sequence). Trimming pared 3 bases from V and 3 bases from J, leaving 12 bases between. This CDR3 is CASSLEQGFYEQYF. The CDR3 DNA sequence: TGTGCCAGCAGTTTGGAACAGGGTTTCTACGAGCAGTACTTC.

The genes are TRBV6-5 and TRBJ2-7, with 7 bases aligning to TRBD2. The CDR3 consists of 11 residues. CDR1 and CDR2 from the germline V gene are MNHEY and SVGAGI. The V segment lost 8 bases and the J segment 5 bases; nucleotides outside the gene matches: 3. Here the CDR3 DNA reads TGTGCCAGCGGGAGGGGCAACGAGCAGTACTTC. Protein product: CASGRGNEQYF.

The chain uses TRBV7-9 and TRBJ1-1; D gene uncertain. The V gene's germline CDR1 is SEHNR and CDR2 FQNEAQ (reference sequence). The CDR3 sequence is 16 residues long. V was shortened by 2 bases and J by 0 bases, with 13 bases between the two germline ends. CDR3 region: CASSLYGEGMNTEAFF. For the CDR3, the DNA is TGTGCCAGCAGCTTATACGGCGAGGGAATGAACACTGAAGCTTTCTTT.

The rearrangement joins TRBV6-5 to TRBJ1-5; D ambiguous. Germline V gene lookup returns CDR1 MNHEY and CDR2 SVGAGI. V gave up 2 bases and J gave up 6 bases, with 11 bases separating them. This CDR3 comprises 14 residues. Here the CDR3 reads CASSYREYSQPQHF. The CDR3 DNA reads TGTGCCAGCAGTTACAGGGAGTATTCTCAGCCCCAGCATTTT.

CDR3 sequence reads: CASSEGTAYGYEQYF. The CDR3 DNA reads TGTGCCAGCAGCGAAGGGACTGCTTATGGTTACGAGCAGTACTTC. The rearrangement links TRBV9 to TRBJ2-7; TRBD2 might be the D (6 bases). The CDR3 runs 15 residues. Trimming removed 3 bases from V and 4 bases from J, with 17 bases in between. Per germline, CDR1 SGDLS and CDR2 YYNGEE.

This clone was observed once. The V gene is TRBV19, the J gene TRBJ1-1; no definite D call. Between the trimmed V and J ends, which lost 4 bases and 3 bases, there was a span of 9 bases. CDR1 and CDR2 from the germline V gene are LNHDA and SQIVND (reference sequence). The CDR3 loop spans 13 amino acids. Here the CDR3 reads CASSNTGDTEAFF. CDR3 DNA sequence: TGTGCCAGTAGTAACACCGGGGACACTGAAGCTTTCTTT.

J is TRBJ2-2 and V is TRBV4-1; a weak D match, TRBD2 (6 bases). This CDR3 spans 16 amino acids. V lost 7 bases, J lost 6 bases, and 21 bases lay in between. CDR1 is MGHRA and CDR2 is YSYEKL in the germline V gene. CDR3 nucleotide sequence: TGCGCCAGCATAGCGGTGACCAGGGAGGCCCCCGGGGAGCTGTTTTTT. Its translation: CASIAVTREAPGELFF.

This sequence joins TRBV28 and TRBJ2-4; TRBD1 might be the D (6 bases). Trimming removed 6 bases from V and 2 bases from J, with 20 bases in between. CDR1 is MDHEN and CDR2 is SYDVKM in the germline V gene. The CDR3 has 17 residues. CDR3 in amino acids: CASSSLTGYGSKNIQYF. The CDR3 DNA is TGTGCCAGCAGCTCATTGACAGGCTACGGATCCAAAAACATTCAGTACTTC.

The V call is TRBV6-5, the J call TRBJ2-5; perhaps TRBD1 as D (5 bases). From germline, CDR1 is MNHEY and CDR2 SVGAGI. CDR3 length equals 14 residues. V lost 8 bases to trimming and J lost 4 bases, with 17 bases between them. CDR3 loop: CASRSSSGIETQYF. CDR3 DNA: TGTGCCAGCCGTAGCTCCTCAGGGATAGAGACCCAGTACTTC.

This chain connects TRBV5-1 to TRBJ1-1; TRBD1 might be the D (5 bases). The V gene's germline CDR1 is SGHRS and CDR2 YFSETQ. The V and J ends lost 1 base and 3 bases respectively, with 10 bases between them. The CDR3 has 14 residues. CDR3 region: CASSLTGADTEAFF. DNA for the CDR3: TGCGCCAGCAGCTTGACAGGCGCCGACACTGAAGCTTTCTTT. The full variable domain, rest sourced from reference TRBV5-1 and TRBJ1-1, is KAGVTQTPRYLIKTRGQQVTLSCSPISGHRSVSWYQQTPGQGLQFLFEYFSETQRNKGNFPGRFSGRQFSNSRSEMNVSTLELGDSALYLCASSLTGADTEAFFGQGTRLTVV.

The J gene is TRBJ2-7, the V gene TRBV30, with a possible D match to TRBD2 (6 bases). Trimming removed 5 bases from V and 5 bases from J, with 22 bases in between. CDR1 and CDR2 (germline): GTSNPN, SVGIG (reference sequence). This CDR3 contains 15 residues. The CDR3 region is CAWAGVGRDIHEQYF. The CDR3 DNA follows: TGTGCCTGGGCTGGAGTGGGGCGGGATATCCACGAGCAGTACTTC.

The genes are TRBV19 and TRBJ2-1; perhaps TRBD2 as D (5 bases). CDR3 length equals 15 residues. CDR1 is LNHDA, CDR2 SQIVND, per germline (reference sequence). V was pared by 3 bases and J by 4 bases, with 13 bases between. In DNA form, the CDR3 reads TGTGCCAGTAGTATGTCGAGCGGAGCTTACAATGAGCAGTTCTTC. It specifies CASSMSSGAYNEQFF.

This clone ranks as medium-sized. The rearrangement links TRBV28 to TRBJ1-5; perhaps TRBD1 as D (6 bases). Per germline, CDR1 MDHEN and CDR2 SYDVKM. CDR3 length: 12 amino acids. The V end lost 7 bases, the J end lost 7 bases, and 11 bases lay between the germline ends. The CDR3 is CASNQGLQPQHF. The DNA of the CDR3 is TGTGCCAGCAATCAGGGGTTACAGCCCCAGCATTTT.

The chain employs TRBV9 and TRBJ1-1; possible D gene TRBD1, 5 bases. The CDR3 extends over 15 amino acids. V lost 3 bases, J lost 5 bases, and 17 bases lay in between. Germline values: CDR1 SGDLS, CDR2 YYNGEE. The CDR3 region is CASSGLSGALTEAFF. CDR3 DNA sequence: TGTGCCAGCAGCGGTCTCTCTGGGGCTTTGACTGAAGCTTTCTTT.

V and J are TRBV5-4 and TRBJ2-6, with D perhaps TRBD1 (5 bases). CDR1 is SGHNT, CDR2 YYREEE, per germline (reference sequence). This CDR3 region has 16 residues. V was pared by 3 bases and J by 1 base, with 11 bases between. CDR3 sequence: CASSWVRESGANVLTF. For the CDR3, the DNA is TGTGCCAGCAGCTGGGTCAGGGAATCTGGGGCCAACGTCCTGACTTTC.

The chain has TRBV13 and TRBJ1-1; D is unresolved. This CDR3 comprises 14 residues. The V end was cut by 2 bases, the J end by 5 bases, with 12 bases between. The germline gives CDR1 PRHDT, CDR2 FYEKMQ (reference sequence). The CDR3 is CASSLIRGRTEAFF. The CDR3 DNA follows: TGTGCCAGCAGCTTAATCAGAGGGCGGACTGAAGCTTTCTTT.

This clone was seen once. The V and J genes are TRBV27 and TRBJ2-1; the D gene is possibly TRBD2 (5 bases). In germline, CDR1 is MNHEY, CDR2 SMNVEV (reference sequence). V was trimmed by 2 bases and J by 0 bases, leaving 26 bases between them. The CDR3 is 21 residues long. CDR3: CASSLRLIFSEGEGSYNEQFF. For the CDR3, the DNA is TGTGCCAGCAGTTTAAGGCTTATATTCTCTGAGGGAGAGGGCTCCTACAATGAGCAGTTCTTC.

V and J are TRBV4-1 and TRBJ2-1; unclear D gene. Germline CDR1 MGHRA, CDR2 YSYEKL. This CDR3 is 17 amino acids long. V shed 0 bases and J shed 0 bases, with 12 bases lying between them. DNA for the CDR3: TGCGCCAGCAGCCAAGATAATCAGGCAAGCTCCTACAATGAGCAGTTCTTC. This gives the protein CASSQDNQASSYNEQFF.

The chain joins TRBV27 to TRBJ1-5; D is possibly TRBD1 (6 bases). Germline V gene data show CDR1 as MNHEY and CDR2 as SMNVEV (reference sequence). The V end lost 5 bases, the J end lost 5 bases, and 13 bases lay between the germline ends. The CDR3 covers 14 residues. Here the CDR3 DNA reads TGTGCCAGCAGTATTGGACAGCTACATCAGCCCCAGCATTTT. Translation gives CASSIGQLHQPQHF.

The chain couples TRBV30 to TRBJ2-3, with 11 bases fitting TRBD2. The CDR3 is 16 residues long. Germline V gives CDR1 GTSNPN, CDR2 SVGIG (reference sequence). J lost 5 bases, V lost 4 bases, and 11 bases had no gene match. CDR3 region: CAWKINIAGGVDTQYF. The CDR3 DNA is TGTGCCTGGAAAATTAATATAGCGGGAGGGGTAGATACGCAGTATTTT.

The chain joins TRBV5-8 to TRBJ2-7; no clear D. Germline lookup yields CDR1 SGHTS and CDR2 YDEGEE. V lost 7 bases, J lost 0 bases, and 11 bases lay in between. CDR3 length: 13 amino acids. The CDR3 nucleotides are TGTGCCAGCCCACGGGTACTCTCCTACGAGCAGTACTTC. Translated: CASPRVLSYEQYF.